This TCR beta chain was identified during a study of radiotherapy plus CTLA-4 blockade in lung cancer. Turning to the study itself: Objective response was observed in about 19% of patients, and disease control in less than 35%.

Study-wide points: Per reports, early blood T cell clone dynamics, plus interferon-beta, forecast response most strongly. Radiotherapy plus ipilimumab was followed by expansion in blood of tumor-derived TCR clones.

Repertoires were generated with immunoSEQ multiplex PCR, while TCRdb's copy carries only in-frame clones and drops some. The data show around 85,000 clones, about 90% seen once. Details on this clone: Its specificity is unknown.

The origin of this receptor is a human donor with non-small cell lung cancer who had a partial response to radiotherapy plus ipilimumab. The source material was peripheral blood, sampled from a patient treated with radiotherapy plus ipilimumab.

The CDR3 bases are TGTGCCAGTAGTATTTATCGGGGGTCTGAAGCTTTCTTT. Translated: CASSIYRGSEAFF. The chain employs TRBV19 and TRBJ1-1, with D possibly TRBD1 on 5 matching bases. V was cut by 3 bases and J by 6 bases, with 11 bases left in between. This CDR3 has 13 amino acids. The V gene's germline CDR1 is LNHDA and CDR2 SQIVND (reference sequence).